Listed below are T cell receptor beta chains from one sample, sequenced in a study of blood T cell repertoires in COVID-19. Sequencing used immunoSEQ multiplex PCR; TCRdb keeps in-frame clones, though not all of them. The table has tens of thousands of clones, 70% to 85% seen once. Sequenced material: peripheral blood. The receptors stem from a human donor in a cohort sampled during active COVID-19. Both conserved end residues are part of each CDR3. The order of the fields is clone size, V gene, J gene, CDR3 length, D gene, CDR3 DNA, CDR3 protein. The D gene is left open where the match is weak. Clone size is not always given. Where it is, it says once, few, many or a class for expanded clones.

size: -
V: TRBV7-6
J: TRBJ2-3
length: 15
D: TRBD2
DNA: TGTGCCAGCAGCTCTAGCGGGTATAGCACAGATACGCAGTATTTT
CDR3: CASSSSGYSTDTQYF

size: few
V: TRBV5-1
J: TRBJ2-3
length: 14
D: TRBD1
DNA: TGCGCCAGCAGCTTGGACAGGGGGCCCGATACGCAGTATTTT
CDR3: CASSLDRGPDTQYF

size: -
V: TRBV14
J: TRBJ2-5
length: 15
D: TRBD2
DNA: TGTGCCAGCAGCCTCAGTCTAGCGGGAGGAGAGACCCAGTACTTC
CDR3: CASSLSLAGGETQYF

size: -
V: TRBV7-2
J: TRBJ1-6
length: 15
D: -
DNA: TGTGCCAGCAGCCCCATACAGGACAGTCTATCACCCCTCCACTTT
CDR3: CASSPIQDSLSPLHF

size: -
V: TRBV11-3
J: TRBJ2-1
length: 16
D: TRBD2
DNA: TGTGCCAGCAGCTTAGGGACTAGCGGTATCTACAATGAGCAGTTCTTC
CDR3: CASSLGTSGIYNEQFF

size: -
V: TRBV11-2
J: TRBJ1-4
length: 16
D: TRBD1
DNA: TGTGCCAGCAGCTCAACAGGGGGCGGTGTTAATGAAAAACTGTTTTTT
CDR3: CASSSTGGGVNEKLFF

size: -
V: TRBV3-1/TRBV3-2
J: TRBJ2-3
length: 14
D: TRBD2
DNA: TGTGCCAGCAGCCAAGCACGGAGTAGCGGGAGGACGTATTTT
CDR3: CASSQARSSGRTYF

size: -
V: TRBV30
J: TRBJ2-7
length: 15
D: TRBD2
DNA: TGTGCCTGGAGGGGGTCGCGGAGCGGGAACTACGAGCAGTACTTC
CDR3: CAWRGSRSGNYEQYF

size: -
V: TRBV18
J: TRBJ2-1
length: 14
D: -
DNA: TGTGCCAGCTCACCGGACAGCTCCTACAATGAGCAGTTCTTC
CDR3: CASSPDSSYNEQFF

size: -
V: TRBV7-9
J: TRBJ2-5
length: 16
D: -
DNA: TGTGCCAGCAGCTTAGATTCTGCCGGGAGAGGGGAGACCCAGTACTTC
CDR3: CASSLDSAGRGETQYF

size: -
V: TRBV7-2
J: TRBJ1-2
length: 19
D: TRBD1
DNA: TGTGCCAGCAGCTTAGGAAGTAAGGCAGGGGGCTTAGCTAACTATGGCTACACCTTC
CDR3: CASSLGSKAGGLANYGYTF

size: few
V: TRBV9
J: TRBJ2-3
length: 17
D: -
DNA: TGTGCCAGCAGCGTAGGACCAAGCGGGTTCTACACAGATACGCAGTATTTT
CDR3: CASSVGPSGFYTDTQYF

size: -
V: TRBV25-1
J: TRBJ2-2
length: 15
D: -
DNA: TGTGCCAGCAGTGATGCGCAGGGTACTACCGGGGAGCTGTTTTTT
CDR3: CASSDAQGTTGELFF

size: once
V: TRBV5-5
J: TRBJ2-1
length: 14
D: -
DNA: TGTGCCAGCAGCTTGGCCGTGCAGTACAATGAGCAGTTCTTC
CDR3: CASSLAVQYNEQFF

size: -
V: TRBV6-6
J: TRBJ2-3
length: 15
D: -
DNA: TGTGCCAGCAGTAAGGGGGGGGGCCATGGAGATACGCAGTATTTT
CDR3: CASSKGGGHGDTQYF

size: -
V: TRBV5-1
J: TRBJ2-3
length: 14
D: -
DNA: TGCGCCAGCAGCTCAGGGACTCCCACAGATACGCAGTATTTT
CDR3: CASSSGTPTDTQYF

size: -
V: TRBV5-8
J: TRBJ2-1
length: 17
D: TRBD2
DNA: TGTGCCAGCAGCTCTGGAGGGCTAGCGGGGCCTGGGGATGAGCAGTTCTTC
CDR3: CASSSGGLAGPGDEQFF

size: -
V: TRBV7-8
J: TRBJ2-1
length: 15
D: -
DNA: TGTGCCAGCAACCACAAGGGGGATTTCTACAATGAGCAGTTCTTC
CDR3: CASNHKGDFYNEQFF

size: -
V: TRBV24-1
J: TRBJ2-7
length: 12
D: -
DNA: TGTGCCACCAGTAGCTCGGGTTACGAGCAGTACTTC
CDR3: CATSSSGYEQYF

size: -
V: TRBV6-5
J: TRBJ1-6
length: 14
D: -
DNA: TGTGCCAGCCTTAGCAGCTCCTATAATTCACCCCTCCACTTT
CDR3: CASLSSSYNSPLHF

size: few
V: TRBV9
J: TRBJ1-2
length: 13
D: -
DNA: TGTGCCAGCAGCGGGACAGTTAACTATGGCTACACCTTC
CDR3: CASSGTVNYGYTF

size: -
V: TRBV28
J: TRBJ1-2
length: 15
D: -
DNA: TGTGCCAGTATAATGAACGGCGGGATTAACTATGGCTACACCTTC
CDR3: CASIMNGGINYGYTF

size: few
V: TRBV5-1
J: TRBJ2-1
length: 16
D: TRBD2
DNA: TGCGCCAGCAGCTGGCCCCCCGGTGGGAGGGAGAATGAGCAGTTCTTC
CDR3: CASSWPPGGRENEQFF

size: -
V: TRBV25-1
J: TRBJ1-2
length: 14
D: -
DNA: TGTGCCAGCAGTCTGAGTGGAGGTAACTATGGCTACACCTTC
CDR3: CASSLSGGNYGYTF

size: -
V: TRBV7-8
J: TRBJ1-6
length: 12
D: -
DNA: TGTGCCAGCAGCCACAATAATTCACCCCTCCACTTT
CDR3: CASSHNNSPLHF

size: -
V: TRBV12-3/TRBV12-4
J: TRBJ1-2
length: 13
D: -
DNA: TGTGCCAGCACCTCACGACAGAACTATGGCTACACCTTC
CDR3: CASTSRQNYGYTF